These T cell receptor beta chains were read from a single sample in a study of shared clonotypes between healthy human individuals. Assay: immunoSEQ multiplex PCR; the TCRdb copy retains only in-frame clones and omits some. In the table there are about 2.1 million clones, just over 90% of which are singletons. Sequencing was carried out using naive CD8+ T cells from PBMCs. Receptor source: a young man in good health. Some clones in this sample may be carry-over from other donors' samples. Each CDR3 is given with its conserved first and last residue. A D gene is named only where the DNA matches it firmly. Where a row states a size, it is once, few, many or the class of an expanded clone; other rows omit it.

j_gene: TRBJ2-1
v_gene: TRBV14
d_gene: .
abundance: few
CDR3aa: CASSQRGPGSNEQFF
CDR3nt: TGTGCCAGCAGCCAACGTGGCCCCGGGAGCAATGAGCAGTTCTTC

j_gene: TRBJ2-7
v_gene: TRBV21-1
d_gene: .
abundance: .
CDR3aa: CASKGRGPAGQYF
CDR3nt: TGTGCCAGCAAGGGGCGGGGGCCGGCGGGGCAGTACTTC

j_gene: TRBJ1-5
v_gene: TRBV28
d_gene: .
abundance: .
CDR3aa: CASSLRGPYQPQHF
CDR3nt: TGTGCCAGCAGCCTCCGGGGCCCATATCAGCCCCAGCATTTT

j_gene: TRBJ2-7
v_gene: TRBV5-1
d_gene: TRBD1
abundance: .
CDR3aa: CASSLAGNGQGTSYEQYF
CDR3nt: TGCGCCAGCAGCTTGGCGGGAAATGGACAGGGGACCTCCTACGAGCAGTACTTC

j_gene: TRBJ2-3
v_gene: TRBV10-3
d_gene: .
abundance: .
CDR3aa: CAISESSTDTQYF
CDR3nt: TGTGCCATCAGTGAGTCGTCCACAGATACGCAGTATTTT

j_gene: TRBJ2-6
v_gene: TRBV6-1
d_gene: TRBD1
abundance: .
CDR3aa: CASTDRGLSSGANVLTF
CDR3nt: TGTGCCAGCACTGACAGGGGACTTAGCTCTGGGGCCAACGTCCTGACTTTC

j_gene: TRBJ2-5
v_gene: TRBV27
d_gene: TRBD1
abundance: .
CDR3aa: CASSLKPRQGAGETQYF
CDR3nt: TGTGCCAGCAGTTTAAAACCCCGGCAGGGGGCCGGGGAGACCCAGTACTTC

j_gene: TRBJ1-3
v_gene: TRBV28
d_gene: TRBD1
abundance: .
CDR3aa: CASREARDSIGNTIYF
CDR3nt: TGTGCCAGCCGTGAGGCCCGGGACAGTATTGGAAACACCATATATTTT

j_gene: TRBJ1-1
v_gene: TRBV27
d_gene: .
abundance: .
CDR3aa: CASSLEREATEAFF
CDR3nt: TGTGCCAGCAGTTTAGAAAGGGAAGCCACTGAAGCTTTCTTT

j_gene: TRBJ2-1
v_gene: TRBV4-2
d_gene: TRBD2
abundance: .
CDR3aa: CASSQHRLAGTGEQFF
CDR3nt: TGTGCCAGCAGCCAACATAGGCTAGCGGGAACCGGTGAGCAGTTCTTC

j_gene: TRBJ1-1
v_gene: TRBV28
d_gene: TRBD1
abundance: .
CDR3aa: CAHRGVFNYGMNTEAFF
CDR3nt: TGTGCCCACAGGGGAGTTTTCAACTACGGCATGAACACTGAAGCTTTCTTT

j_gene: TRBJ2-2
v_gene: TRBV10-3
d_gene: .
abundance: .
CDR3aa: CAISDRDNEAGELFF
CDR3nt: TGTGCCATCAGTGATCGGGACAATGAGGCCGGGGAGCTGTTTTTT

j_gene: TRBJ2-5
v_gene: TRBV6-1
d_gene: TRBD2
abundance: .
CDR3aa: CASSEFSDGLADQETQYF
CDR3nt: TGTGCCAGCAGTGAATTTTCGGACGGACTAGCGGACCAAGAGACCCAGTACTTC

j_gene: TRBJ2-7
v_gene: TRBV27
d_gene: TRBD2
abundance: .
CDR3aa: CASSPTWLAGGYEQYF
CDR3nt: TGTGCCAGCAGTCCGACTTGGCTAGCGGGAGGGTACGAGCAGTACTTC

j_gene: TRBJ1-1
v_gene: TRBV27
d_gene: .
abundance: few
CDR3aa: CASSWTANTEAFF
CDR3nt: TGTGCCAGCAGTTGGACAGCGAACACTGAAGCTTTCTTT

j_gene: TRBJ2-7
v_gene: TRBV9
d_gene: .
abundance: .
CDR3aa: CASSPSGLAYEQYF
CDR3nt: TGTGCCAGCAGCCCCTCCGGGTTGGCCTACGAGCAGTACTTC

j_gene: TRBJ2-7
v_gene: TRBV6-4
d_gene: TRBD1
abundance: .
CDR3aa: CASSAPTGTDYEQYF
CDR3nt: TGTGCCAGCAGTGCCCCCACCGGGACAGACTACGAGCAGTACTTC

j_gene: TRBJ2-7
v_gene: TRBV5-5
d_gene: TRBD1
abundance: .
CDR3aa: CASSLRLGTGGRGEQYF
CDR3nt: TGTGCCAGCAGCTTGCGTCTCGGGACAGGGGGCCGTGGCGAGCAGTACTTC

j_gene: TRBJ2-3
v_gene: TRBV27
d_gene: .
abundance: once
CDR3aa: CASRFLAPRGDTQYF
CDR3nt: TGTGCCAGCAGGTTCTTAGCGCCCCGGGGAGATACGCAGTATTTT

j_gene: TRBJ1-1
v_gene: TRBV7-6
d_gene: .
abundance: few
CDR3aa: CASSSNRAEAFF
CDR3nt: TGTGCCAGCAGCTCCAACCGGGCTGAAGCTTTCTTT

j_gene: TRBJ1-3
v_gene: TRBV4-1
d_gene: .
abundance: .
CDR3aa: CASSQLGLNSGNTIYF
CDR3nt: TGCGCCAGCAGCCAATTGGGCCTAAACTCTGGAAACACCATATATTTT

j_gene: TRBJ2-7
v_gene: TRBV28
d_gene: .
abundance: .
CDR3aa: CASSLLNSYEQYF
CDR3nt: TGTGCCAGCAGTTTATTAAATTCCTACGAGCAGTACTTC

j_gene: TRBJ1-1
v_gene: TRBV5-1
d_gene: .
abundance: .
CDR3aa: CASSAGRRSTEAFF
CDR3nt: TGCGCCAGCAGCGCCGGACGGAGAAGCACTGAAGCTTTCTTT

j_gene: TRBJ1-1
v_gene: TRBV29-1
d_gene: .
abundance: .
CDR3aa: CSVFGGFANTEAFF
CDR3nt: TGCAGCGTTTTCGGGGGATTCGCGAACACTGAAGCTTTCTTT

j_gene: TRBJ2-1
v_gene: TRBV5-1
d_gene: TRBD2
abundance: .
CDR3aa: CASSLGLAGVPPYNEQFF
CDR3nt: TGCGCCAGCAGCTTGGGACTAGCGGGAGTCCCCCCCTACAATGAGCAGTTCTTC

j_gene: TRBJ1-2
v_gene: TRBV13
d_gene: .
abundance: .
CDR3aa: CASSLGRGGGYTF
CDR3nt: TGTGCCAGCAGCTTAGGAAGGGGTGGTGGCTACACCTTC

j_gene: TRBJ2-5
v_gene: TRBV27
d_gene: .
abundance: .
CDR3aa: CASSFKGERETQYF
CDR3nt: TGTGCCAGCAGTTTTAAAGGGGAACGAGAGACCCAGTACTTC

j_gene: TRBJ2-1
v_gene: TRBV4-1
d_gene: TRBD1
abundance: .
CDR3aa: CASSQVGTGGYNEQFF
CDR3nt: TGCGCCAGCAGCCAAGTCGGGACAGGGGGATACAATGAGCAGTTCTTC

j_gene: TRBJ1-4
v_gene: TRBV27
d_gene: TRBD1
abundance: .
CDR3aa: CASSSQTGGTNEKLFF
CDR3nt: TGTGCCAGCAGTTCCCAGACAGGGGGCACTAATGAAAAACTGTTTTTT

j_gene: TRBJ1-2
v_gene: TRBV29-1
d_gene: .
abundance: .
CDR3aa: CSVVTGTNYGYTF
CDR3nt: TGCAGCGTTGTTACAGGGACTAACTATGGCTACACCTTC

j_gene: TRBJ2-2
v_gene: TRBV7-3
d_gene: .
abundance: .
CDR3aa: CASSLSPGPITGELFF
CDR3nt: TGTGCCAGCAGCTTAAGCCCCGGGCCAATCACCGGGGAGCTGTTTTTT

j_gene: TRBJ2-1
v_gene: TRBV4-2
d_gene: TRBD2
abundance: .
CDR3aa: CASSQARGLAGVHNEQFF
CDR3nt: TGTGCCAGCAGCCAAGCGAGGGGACTAGCGGGAGTTCACAATGAGCAGTTCTTC

j_gene: TRBJ2-3
v_gene: TRBV10-2
d_gene: TRBD1
abundance: .
CDR3aa: CASSDGDRVADTQYF
CDR3nt: TGCGCCAGCAGTGATGGGGACAGGGTGGCAGATACGCAGTATTTT

j_gene: TRBJ2-7
v_gene: TRBV9
d_gene: .
abundance: once
CDR3aa: CASSVGALGSYEQYF
CDR3nt: TGTGCCAGCAGCGTAGGTGCGCTGGGGTCCTACGAGCAGTACTTC

j_gene: TRBJ2-2
v_gene: TRBV5-4
d_gene: TRBD2
abundance: .
CDR3aa: CASSLLAGGVNTGELFF
CDR3nt: TGTGCCAGCAGCTTGCTAGCGGGAGGCGTGAACACCGGGGAGCTGTTTTTT

j_gene: TRBJ1-2
v_gene: TRBV5-4
d_gene: TRBD1
abundance: .
CDR3aa: CASSLVQGARGYTF
CDR3nt: TGCGCCAGCAGCTTGGTTCAGGGGGCCAGGGGCTACACCTTC

j_gene: TRBJ1-2
v_gene: TRBV5-6
d_gene: .
abundance: .
CDR3aa: CASSWGDTFYGYTF
CDR3nt: TGTGCCAGCAGCTGGGGTGACACTTTCTATGGCTACACCTTC

j_gene: TRBJ2-1
v_gene: TRBV15
d_gene: TRBD2
abundance: .
CDR3aa: CATSREEGFNEQFF
CDR3nt: TGTGCCACCAGCCGGGAGGAGGGCTTCAATGAGCAGTTCTTC

j_gene: TRBJ1-5
v_gene: TRBV27
d_gene: TRBD1
abundance: .
CDR3aa: CASSSDRGSGFQPQHF
CDR3nt: TGTGCCAGCAGCTCCGACAGGGGGAGCGGGTTTCAGCCCCAGCATTTT

j_gene: TRBJ2-7
v_gene: TRBV27
d_gene: .
abundance: .
CDR3aa: CASSLGEWYEQYF
CDR3nt: TGTGCCAGCAGTTTAGGGGAGTGGTACGAGCAGTACTTC

j_gene: TRBJ1-3
v_gene: TRBV7-2
d_gene: TRBD1
abundance: .
CDR3aa: CASSLVTGAGNTIYF
CDR3nt: TGTGCCAGCAGCTTAGTAACAGGGGCAGGAAACACCATATATTTT

j_gene: TRBJ2-7
v_gene: TRBV6-5
d_gene: TRBD1
abundance: .
CDR3aa: CASSYSGTGDPYEQYF
CDR3nt: TGTGCCAGCAGTTACAGCGGGACAGGGGACCCCTACGAGCAGTACTTC

j_gene: TRBJ2-3
v_gene: TRBV9
d_gene: TRBD2
abundance: .
CDR3aa: CASKTGTSGSDTQYF
CDR3nt: TGTGCCAGCAAAACCGGGACTAGCGGTTCAGATACGCAGTATTTT

j_gene: TRBJ2-2
v_gene: TRBV29-1
d_gene: TRBD1
abundance: .
CDR3aa: CSALTGGSPNTGELFF
CDR3nt: TGCAGCGCCCTGACAGGGGGGAGCCCGAACACCGGGGAGCTGTTTTTT

j_gene: TRBJ2-2
v_gene: TRBV27
d_gene: TRBD2
abundance: .
CDR3aa: CASVGLAGGTGELFF
CDR3nt: TGTGCCAGCGTTGGGCTAGCGGGGGGAACCGGGGAGCTGTTTTTT

j_gene: TRBJ2-1
v_gene: TRBV9
d_gene: TRBD2
abundance: once
CDR3aa: CASSPRLAGTSYNEQFF
CDR3nt: TGTGCCAGCAGCCCACGCCTAGCGGGAACCTCCTACAATGAGCAGTTCTTC

j_gene: TRBJ2-7
v_gene: TRBV15
d_gene: .
abundance: once
CDR3aa: CATSRRLGIEEDEQYF
CDR3nt: TGTGCCACCAGCAGACGTCTTGGGATTGAGGAGGACGAGCAGTACTTC

j_gene: TRBJ2-7
v_gene: TRBV2
d_gene: TRBD2
abundance: .
CDR3aa: CASSDSGIFPYEQYF
CDR3nt: TGTGCCAGCAGCGATAGCGGGATCTTCCCCTACGAGCAGTACTTC

j_gene: TRBJ2-5
v_gene: TRBV29-1
d_gene: .
abundance: .
CDR3aa: CSALGPGTATQYF
CDR3nt: TGCAGCGCCCTGGGTCCTGGGACCGCTACCCAGTACTTC

j_gene: TRBJ1-2
v_gene: TRBV28
d_gene: .
abundance: .
CDR3aa: CATRQETNYGYTF
CDR3nt: TGTGCCACCCGACAGGAGACTAACTATGGCTACACCTTC

j_gene: TRBJ2-5
v_gene: TRBV4-2
d_gene: TRBD2
abundance: .
CDR3aa: CASSPGTSAFPDGETQYF
CDR3nt: TGTGCCAGCAGCCCCGGGACTAGCGCCTTTCCGGACGGGGAGACCCAGTACTTC

j_gene: TRBJ2-7
v_gene: TRBV6-5
d_gene: .
abundance: .
CDR3aa: CATEIQGRGAKQYF
CDR3nt: TGTGCCACCGAGATCCAGGGTAGAGGGGCTAAGCAGTACTTC

j_gene: TRBJ2-7
v_gene: TRBV18
d_gene: .
abundance: .
CDR3aa: CASSPGAGMSSYEQYF
CDR3nt: TGTGCCAGCTCACCTGGGGCGGGGATGAGCTCCTACGAGCAGTACTTC

j_gene: TRBJ2-7
v_gene: TRBV7-9
d_gene: TRBD1
abundance: .
CDR3aa: CASSSTDRGLYEQYF
CDR3nt: TGTGCCAGCAGCTCGACCGACAGGGGGCTTTACGAGCAGTACTTC

j_gene: TRBJ2-3
v_gene: TRBV28
d_gene: .
abundance: .
CDR3aa: CASTGSTDTQYF
CDR3nt: TGTGCCAGTACAGGATCCACAGATACGCAGTATTTT

j_gene: TRBJ1-4
v_gene: TRBV7-9
d_gene: .
abundance: .
CDR3aa: CASRGRGEKLFF
CDR3nt: TGTGCCAGCAGGGGACGGGGTGAAAAACTGTTTTTT

j_gene: TRBJ2-3
v_gene: TRBV7-3
d_gene: .
abundance: .
CDR3aa: CASRNGADTQYF
CDR3nt: TGTGCCAGCAGGAATGGGGCAGATACGCAGTATTTT